These 20 T cell receptor beta chains originate from one sample sequenced in a study of blood T cell repertoires in COVID-19. Method: immunoSEQ multiplex PCR; TCRdb's copy keeps in-frame clones and lacks some. Of a few hundred thousand clones detected, around 90% appear once; the ten largest clones hold approximately 14%. The sample was PBMCs or T cells enriched from blood (not recorded which). Source of these receptors: a woman aged 45-65 years with acute COVID-19.

The chain combines TRBV7-9 with TRBJ1-2, with 9 bases matching TRBD1. The CDR3 spans 15 residues. The V segment lost 2 bases and the J segment 3 bases; nucleotides outside the gene matches: 4. Germline V gene lookup returns CDR1 SEHNR and CDR2 FQNEAQ (reference sequence). The CDR3: CASSLTGGADYGYTF. Written as DNA, the CDR3 is TGTGCCAGCAGCTTAACAGGGGGCGCGGACTATGGCTACACCTTC. The full variable domain, its missing parts supplied by reference TRBV7-9 and TRBJ1-2, is DTGVSQNPRHKITKRGQNVTFRCDPISEHNRLYWYRQTLGQGPEFLTYFQNEAQLEKSRLLSDRFSAERPKGSFSTLEIQRTEQGDSAMYLCASSLTGGADYGYTFGSGTRLTVV.

The gene calls are TRBV19 and TRBJ1-1; weak D call: TRBD1 (5 bases). The CDR3 extends over 15 amino acids. Trimming took off 1 base at V and 5 bases at J, with 14 bases between the two ends. CDR1 LNHDA and CDR2 SQIVND come from the germline V gene (reference sequence). The chain's CDR3 is CASSIGTRGGTEAFF. The CDR3 DNA reads TGTGCCAGTAGTATAGGTACGCGGGGGGGGACTGAAGCTTTCTTT.

This clone appeared once. The rearrangement uses TRBV27 and TRBJ1-3; no definite D call. This CDR3 comprises 15 residues. Deletions cut 0 bases from V and 0 bases from J, with 6 bases between. Germline CDR1 is MNHEY and CDR2 is SMNVEV (reference sequence). CDR3 protein: CASSLSTNSGNTIYF. DNA of the CDR3: TGTGCCAGCAGTTTATCGACAAACTCTGGAAACACCATATATTTT.

The genes are TRBV27 and TRBJ2-1, with TRBD1 matching 12 bases. CDR3 length: 14 residues. V gave up 6 bases and J gave up 7 bases; unmatched junction bases: 4. Germline V gene sequence: CDR1 MNHEY, CDR2 SMNVEV (reference sequence). The CDR3, as DNA: TGTGCCAGCAGGGGACAGGGGGCGATTAATGAGCAGTTCTTC. Translation: CASRGQGAINEQFF.

The J gene is TRBJ2-7, the V gene TRBV29-1; D gene uncertain. Per the germline V gene, CDR1 is SQVTM and CDR2 is ANQGSEA. V was clipped by 4 bases and J by 3 bases, with 16 bases between them. CDR3 size: 14 residues. CDR3 bases: TGCAGCGTTGCTTCCCTACCACCCCTCTACGAGCAGTACTTC. Translation: CSVASLPPLYEQYF.

The chain links TRBV5-6 to TRBJ2-7, with D uncertain. In germline, CDR1 is SGHDT, CDR2 YYEEEE. The CDR3 has 16 amino acids. V lost 0 bases and J lost 4, with 17 bases in between. As DNA, the CDR3 is TGTGCCAGCAGCTTGGCAGGCCACCCCAATCGATACGAGCAGTACTTC. This encodes CASSLAGHPNRYEQYF.

The V gene is TRBV19, the J gene TRBJ2-7; the match to TRBD2 covers 9 bases. Germline V gene lookup returns CDR1 LNHDA and CDR2 SQIVND (reference sequence). This CDR3 contains 15 residues. V trimming: 2 bases; J trimming: 6 bases; junction bases outside the gene matches: 8. The CDR3 here is CASSISVLAGTEQYF. The CDR3 DNA sequence: TGTGCCAGTAGTATAAGTGTTCTAGCGGGAACCGAGCAGTACTTC.

The CDR3 is CASSTDIWATQYF. The CDR3 DNA reads as TGTGCCAGCAGTACAGATATTTGGGCGACCCAGTACTTC. This chain connects TRBV27 to TRBJ2-5; D uncertain. The CDR3 extends over 13 amino acids. Germline V gives CDR1 MNHEY, CDR2 SMNVEV (reference sequence). V was pared by 5 bases and J by 7 bases, with 14 bases between.

The J gene is TRBJ1-1, the V gene TRBV3-1 (or the pseudogene TRBV3-2); a weak D match, TRBD1 (5 bases). V gave up 4 bases and J gave up 5 bases, with 14 bases separating them. The germline CDR1 and CDR2 sequences are LGHDT and YNNKEL (reference sequence). This CDR3 has 14 residues. DNA for the CDR3: TGTGCCAGCAGCCCACGGGGGGGTTGGACTGAAGCTTTCTTT. Translating gives CASSPRGGWTEAFF.

This clone was observed a handful of times. The V call is TRBV5-6, the J call TRBJ1-1; D not resolved. CDR1 and CDR2 from the germline V gene are SGHDT and YYEEEE. There are 13 residues in the CDR3. V was clipped by 4 bases and J by 4 bases, with 11 bases between them. For the CDR3, the DNA is TGTGCCAGCAGCCCGGTGGCGGGCACTGAAGCTTTCTTT. Encoded protein: CASSPVAGTEAFF.

The V and J genes are TRBV7-8 and TRBJ1-1, with TRBD1 matching over 8 bases. Germline V gene data show CDR1 as SGHVS and CDR2 as FQNEAQ. The CDR3 extends over 15 amino acids. The junction had 6 bases not matched to a gene; V was cut back by 4 bases and J by 2 bases. As DNA, the CDR3 is TGTGCCAGCAGCTCCAGGACAGGGAGTAACACTGAAGCTTTCTTT. Translating gives CASSSRTGSNTEAFF.

The rearrangement joins TRBV5-1 to TRBJ2-1, with a weak D call TRBD2 (6 bases). This CDR3 contains 13 residues. Germline assignment: CDR1 SGHRS and CDR2 YFSETQ. V lost 2 bases and J lost 11, with 14 bases in between. In DNA form, the CDR3 reads TGCGCCAGCAGCTTAGGGGCGGGGCTAAAGCAGTTCTTC. Translation: CASSLGAGLKQFF. Full variable domain (outside the CDR3, taken from reference TRBV5-1 and TRBJ2-1): KAGVTQTPRYLIKTRGQQVTLSCSPISGHRSVSWYQQTPGQGLQFLFEYFSETQRNKGNFPGRFSGRQFSNSRSEMNVSTLELGDSALYLCASSLGAGLKQFFGPGTRLTVL.

The chain recombines TRBV25-1 with TRBJ1-6, with 7 positions matching TRBD1. Germline V gene lookup returns CDR1 MGHDK and CDR2 SYGVNS. The length of the CDR3 is 14 residues. V gave up 6 bases and J gave up 4 bases; unmatched junction bases: 3. The CDR3 nucleotides are TGTGCCAGCAGCAGGGGGAGTTATAATTCACCCCTCCACTTT. Translation gives CASSRGSYNSPLHF.

The rearrangement uses TRBV5-1 and TRBJ2-3; 8 bases match TRBD2. Trimming cost V 2 bases and J 2 bases; bases outside gene matches: 10. This CDR3 contains 17 residues. Germline assignment: CDR1 SGHRS and CDR2 YFSETQ. The CDR3 spells CASSFYARTSPTDTQYF. The CDR3 DNA sequence: TGCGCCAGCAGCTTTTACGCTCGGACTAGCCCCACAGATACGCAGTATTTT.

The gene calls are TRBV28 and TRBJ2-3; 8 nucleotides align to TRBD1. The junction had 10 bases not matched to a gene; V was cut back by 8 bases and J by 6 bases. Germline values: CDR1 MDHEN, CDR2 SYDVKM. There are 14 residues in the CDR3. CDR3 residues: CASHLAGGEDTQYF. The CDR3 DNA reads as TGTGCCAGCCATCTGGCAGGGGGCGAGGATACGCAGTATTTT. The full variable domain, rest sourced from reference TRBV28 and TRBJ2-3, is DVKVTQSSRYLVKRTGEKVFLECVQDMDHENMFWYRQDPGLGLRLIYFSYDVKMKEKGDIPEGYSVSREKKERFSLILESASTNQTSMYLCASHLAGGEDTQYFGPGTRLTVL.

This chain uses TRBV4-3 with TRBJ2-7, with TRBD2 identical over 7 bases. Losses at the gene ends were 1 base for V and 4 bases for J; bases not matched to a gene: 7. CDR3 length: 15 residues. Germline-derived CDR1 and CDR2 are LGHNA and YSLEER. The CDR3 coding sequence is TGCGCCAGCAGCCAAGGCAGAAGCGGGAAGTACGAGCAGTACTTC. Translating gives CASSQGRSGKYEQYF.

The V and J genes are TRBV7-6 and TRBJ2-1; D might be TRBD2 (7 bases). Germline CDR1 reads SGHVS; CDR2 reads FNYEAQ. V lost 4 bases, J lost 0 bases, and 10 bases lay in between. CDR3 length: 15 amino acids. In DNA, the CDR3 is TGTGCCAGCAGCTCCGGGGGGCCCTCCTACAATGAGCAGTTCTTC. Translating it yields CASSSGGPSYNEQFF.

The chain carries TRBV7-3 and TRBJ2-2; D is unresolved. Germline lookup yields CDR1 SGHTA and CDR2 FQGTGA. The CDR3 totals 14 residues. Trimming took off 1 base at V and 0 bases at J, with 3 bases between the two ends. Written as DNA, the CDR3 is TGTGCCAGCAGCTTAAGGCCGAACACCGGGGAGCTGTTTTTT. Translated, it gives CASSLRPNTGELFF. Full variable domain (remainder filled in from reference TRBV7-3 and TRBJ2-2): GAGVSQTPSNKVTEKGKYVELRCDPISGHTALYWYRQSLGQGPEFLIYFQGTGAADDSGLPNDRFFAVRPEGSVSTLKIQRTERGDSAVYLCASSLRPNTGELFFGEGSRLTVL.

The chain links TRBV11-2 to TRBJ2-3, with 7 bases identical to TRBD2. The V gene's germline CDR1 is SGHAT and CDR2 FQNNGV. The CDR3 length is 16 residues. V shed 5 bases, J shed 0 bases, and the junction held 8 bases outside the gene matches. The CDR3 nucleotides read TGTGCCAGCAGCCAGGGACTACGCTCTAGCACAGATACGCAGTATTTT. This encodes CASSQGLRSSTDTQYF.

This chain joins TRBV6-5 and TRBJ2-7, with a possible D match to TRBD1 (5 bases). There are 13 residues in the CDR3. Trimming stripped 5 bases from V and 5 bases from J, with 13 bases between. Germline CDR1 and CDR2: MNHEY and SVGAGI. In DNA, the CDR3 is TGTGCCAGCAGTCCCCAGGGTTTAAACGAGCAGTACTTC. Its translation is CASSPQGLNEQYF.